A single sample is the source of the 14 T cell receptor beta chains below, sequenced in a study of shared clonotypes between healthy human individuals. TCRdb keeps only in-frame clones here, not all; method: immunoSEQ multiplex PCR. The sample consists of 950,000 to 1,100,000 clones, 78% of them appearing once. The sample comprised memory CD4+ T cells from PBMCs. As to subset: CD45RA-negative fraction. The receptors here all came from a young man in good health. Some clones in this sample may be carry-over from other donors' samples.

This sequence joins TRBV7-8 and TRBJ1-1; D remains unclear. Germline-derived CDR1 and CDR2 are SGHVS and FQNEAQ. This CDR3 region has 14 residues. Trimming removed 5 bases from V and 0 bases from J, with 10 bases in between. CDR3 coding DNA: TGTGCCAGCAGCGAGCGTCCGTTGAACACTGAAGCTTTCTTT. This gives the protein CASSERPLNTEAFF.

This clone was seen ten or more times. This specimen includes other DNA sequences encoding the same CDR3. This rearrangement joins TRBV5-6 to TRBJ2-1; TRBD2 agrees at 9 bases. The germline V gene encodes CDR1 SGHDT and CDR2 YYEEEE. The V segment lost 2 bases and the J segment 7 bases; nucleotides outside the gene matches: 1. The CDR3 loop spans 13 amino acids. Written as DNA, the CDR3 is TGTGCCAGCAGCTTTCTAGCGGGGAATGAGCAGTTCTTC. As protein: CASSFLAGNEQFF.

The CDR3 region has the DNA TGTGCCAGCAGTTTCCAGAACACCTACAATGAGCAGTTCTTC. The encoded protein is CASSFQNTYNEQFF. The genes are TRBV27 and TRBJ2-1; D is uncertain. This CDR3 is built from 14 residues. V gave up 3 bases and J gave up 2 bases, with 8 bases separating them. The germline V gene has CDR1 MNHEY and CDR2 SMNVEV (reference sequence).

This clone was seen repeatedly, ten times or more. The CDR3 reads CASSPPAGGKETQYF. The CDR3 bases are TGTGCCAGCTCACCACCCGCGGGAGGAAAAGAGACCCAGTACTTC. The chain links TRBV18 to TRBJ2-5; TRBD2 agrees at 8 bases. J gave up 3 bases and V 0 bases, and 3 bases lay outside the gene matches. The CDR3 loop spans 15 amino acids. Germline-derived CDR1 and CDR2 are KGHSH and LQKENI.

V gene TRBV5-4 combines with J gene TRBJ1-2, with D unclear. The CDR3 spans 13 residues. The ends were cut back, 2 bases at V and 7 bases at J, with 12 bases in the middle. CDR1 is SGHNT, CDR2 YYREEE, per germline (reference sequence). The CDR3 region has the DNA TGTGCCAGCAGCTTAATCCCAAGTCTTGGCTACACCTTC. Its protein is CASSLIPSLGYTF. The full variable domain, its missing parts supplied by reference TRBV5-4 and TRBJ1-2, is ETGVTQSPTHLIKTRGQQVTLRCSSQSGHNTVSWYQQALGQGPQFIFQYYREEENGRGNFPPRFSGLQFPNYSSELNVNALELDDSALYLCASSLIPSLGYTFGSGTRLTVV.

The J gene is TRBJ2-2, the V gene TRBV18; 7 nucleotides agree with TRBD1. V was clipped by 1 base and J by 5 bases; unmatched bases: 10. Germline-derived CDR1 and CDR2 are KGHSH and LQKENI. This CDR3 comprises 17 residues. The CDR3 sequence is CASSPLPGQVGTGELFF. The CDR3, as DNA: TGTGCCAGCTCACCACTTCCAGGACAGGTGGGGACCGGGGAGCTGTTTTTT.

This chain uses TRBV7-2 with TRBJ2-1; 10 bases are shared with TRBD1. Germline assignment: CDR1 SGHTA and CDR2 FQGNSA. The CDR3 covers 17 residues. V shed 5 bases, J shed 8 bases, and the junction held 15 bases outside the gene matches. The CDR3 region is CASSPHLLGTGDDEQFF. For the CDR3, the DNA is TGTGCCAGCAGCCCCCACCTGCTGGGGACAGGGGACGATGAGCAGTTCTTC. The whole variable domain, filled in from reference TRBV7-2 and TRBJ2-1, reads GAGVSQSPSNKVTEKGKDVELRCDPISGHTALYWYRQSLGQGLEFLIYFQGNSAPDKSGLPSDRFSAERTGGSVSTLTIQRTQQEDSAVYLCASSPHLLGTGDDEQFFGPGTRLTVL.

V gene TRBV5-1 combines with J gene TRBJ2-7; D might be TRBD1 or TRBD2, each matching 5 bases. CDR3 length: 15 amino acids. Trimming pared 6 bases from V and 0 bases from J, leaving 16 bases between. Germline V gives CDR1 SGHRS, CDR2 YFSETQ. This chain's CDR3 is CASTPRGDSSYEQYF. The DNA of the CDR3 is TGCGCCAGCACTCCACGGGGCGACAGCTCCTACGAGCAGTACTTC.

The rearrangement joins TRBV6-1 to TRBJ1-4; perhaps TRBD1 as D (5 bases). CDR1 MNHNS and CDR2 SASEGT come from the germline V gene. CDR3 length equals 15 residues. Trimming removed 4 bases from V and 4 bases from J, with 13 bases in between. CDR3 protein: CASSAGPRVNEKLFF. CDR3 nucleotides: TGTGCCAGCAGTGCAGGGCCTAGGGTTAATGAAAAACTGTTTTTT.

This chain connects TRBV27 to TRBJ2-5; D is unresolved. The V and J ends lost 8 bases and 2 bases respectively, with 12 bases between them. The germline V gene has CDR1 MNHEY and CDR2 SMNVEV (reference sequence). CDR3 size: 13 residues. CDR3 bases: TGTGCCAGCGGTGACGTACTGCAAGAGACCCAGTACTTC. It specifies CASGDVLQETQYF.

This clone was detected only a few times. CDR3 sequence: CASSLPPQAVNTEAFF. Written as DNA, the CDR3 is TGTGCCAGCAGTCTCCCCCCGCAGGCTGTGAACACTGAAGCTTTCTTT. The rearrangement links TRBV28 to TRBJ1-1, with unresolved D. The germline V and J ends were trimmed by 5 bases and 0 bases, with 16 bases remaining between them. There are 16 residues in the CDR3. Germline CDR1 is MDHEN and CDR2 is SYDVKM.

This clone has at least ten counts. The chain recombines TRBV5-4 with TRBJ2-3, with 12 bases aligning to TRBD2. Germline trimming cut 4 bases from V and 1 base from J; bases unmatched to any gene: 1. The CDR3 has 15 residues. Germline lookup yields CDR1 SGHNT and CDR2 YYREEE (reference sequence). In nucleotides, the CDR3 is TGTGCCAGCAGCCGGACTAGCGGGGGCACAGATACGCAGTATTTT. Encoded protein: CASSRTSGGTDTQYF.

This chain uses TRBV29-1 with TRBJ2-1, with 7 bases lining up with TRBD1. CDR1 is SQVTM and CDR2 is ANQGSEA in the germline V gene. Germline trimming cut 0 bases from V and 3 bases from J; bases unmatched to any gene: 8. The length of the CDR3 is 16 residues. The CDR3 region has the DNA TGCAGCGTTGAAGACGGGCAAGGGGGCGGCTACAATGAGCAGTTCTTC. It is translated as CSVEDGQGGGYNEQFF.

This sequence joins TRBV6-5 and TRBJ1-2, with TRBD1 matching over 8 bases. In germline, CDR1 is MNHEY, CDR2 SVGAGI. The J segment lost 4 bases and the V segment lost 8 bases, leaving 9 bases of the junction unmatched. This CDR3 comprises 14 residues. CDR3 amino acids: CASQGALTGYGYTF. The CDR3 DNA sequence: TGTGCCAGCCAGGGGGCCCTGACTGGCTATGGCTACACCTTC.